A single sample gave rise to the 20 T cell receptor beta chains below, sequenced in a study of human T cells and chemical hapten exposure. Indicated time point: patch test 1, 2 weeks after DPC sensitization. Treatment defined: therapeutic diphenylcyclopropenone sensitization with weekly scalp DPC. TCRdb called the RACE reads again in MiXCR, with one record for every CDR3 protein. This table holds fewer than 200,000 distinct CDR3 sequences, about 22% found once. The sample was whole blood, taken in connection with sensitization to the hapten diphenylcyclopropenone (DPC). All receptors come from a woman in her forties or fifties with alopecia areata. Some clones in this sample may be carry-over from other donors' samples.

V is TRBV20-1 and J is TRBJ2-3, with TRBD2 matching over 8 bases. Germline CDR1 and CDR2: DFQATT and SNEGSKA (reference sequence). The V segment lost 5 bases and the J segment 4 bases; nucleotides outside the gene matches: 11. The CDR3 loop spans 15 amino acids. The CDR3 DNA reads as TGCAGTGCTCCCCCCCGCGGGAGGATGTCAGATACGCAGTATTTT. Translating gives CSAPPRGRMSDTQYF.

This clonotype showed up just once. CDR3 DNA sequence: TGTGCCAGCAGTGTTCAGGTCGGCGATGGCTACACCTTC. It codes for CASSVQVGDGYTF. The chain joins TRBV6-1 to TRBJ1-2; D ambiguous. Deletions cut 4 bases from V and 6 bases from J, with 12 bases between. This CDR3 has 13 amino acids. Looked up from germline, CDR1 is MNHNS and CDR2 is SASEGT.

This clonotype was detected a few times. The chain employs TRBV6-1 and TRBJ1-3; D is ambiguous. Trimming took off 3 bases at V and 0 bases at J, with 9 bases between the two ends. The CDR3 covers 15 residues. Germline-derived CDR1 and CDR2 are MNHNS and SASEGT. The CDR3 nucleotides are TGTGCCAGCAGTGACGTTCGGTACTCTGGAAACACCATATATTTT. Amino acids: CASSDVRYSGNTIYF.

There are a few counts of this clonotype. CDR3: CASSPSRGANEKLFF. Here the CDR3 DNA reads TGTGCCAGCAGCCCCAGCCGGGGTGCTAATGAAAAACTGTTTTTT. V is TRBV11-2 and J is TRBJ1-4; D call uncertain. Germline V gene data show CDR1 as SGHAT and CDR2 as FQNNGV. The CDR3 loop spans 15 amino acids. Trimming took off 5 bases at V and 3 bases at J, with 13 bases between the two ends.

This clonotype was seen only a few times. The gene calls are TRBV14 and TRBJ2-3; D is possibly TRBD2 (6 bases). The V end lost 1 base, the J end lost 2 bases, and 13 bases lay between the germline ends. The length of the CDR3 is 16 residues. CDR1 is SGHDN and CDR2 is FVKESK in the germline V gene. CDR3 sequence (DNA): TGTGCCAGCAGCCAAGGGCGGGACCTTTTCACAGATACGCAGTATTTT. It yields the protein CASSQGRDLFTDTQYF.

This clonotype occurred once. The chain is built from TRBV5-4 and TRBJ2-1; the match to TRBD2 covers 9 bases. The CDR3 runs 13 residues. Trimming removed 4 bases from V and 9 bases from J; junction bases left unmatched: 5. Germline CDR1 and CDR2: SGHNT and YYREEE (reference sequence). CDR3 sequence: CASSVGTSPEQFF. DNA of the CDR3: TGTGCCAGCAGCGTCGGGACTAGCCCTGAGCAGTTCTTC.

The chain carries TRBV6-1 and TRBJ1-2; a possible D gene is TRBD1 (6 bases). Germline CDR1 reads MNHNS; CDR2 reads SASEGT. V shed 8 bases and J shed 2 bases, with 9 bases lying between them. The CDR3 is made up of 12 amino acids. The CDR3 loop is CASLDRNYGYTF. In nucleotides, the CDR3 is TGTGCCAGCTTGGACAGAAACTATGGCTACACCTTC.

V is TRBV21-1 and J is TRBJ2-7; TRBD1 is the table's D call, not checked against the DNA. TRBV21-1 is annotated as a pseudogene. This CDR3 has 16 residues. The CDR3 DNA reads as TGTGCCAGCAGCAAAGTCGGGACAGGGGGCTCCTACGAGCAGTACTTC. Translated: CASSKVGTGGSYEQYF.

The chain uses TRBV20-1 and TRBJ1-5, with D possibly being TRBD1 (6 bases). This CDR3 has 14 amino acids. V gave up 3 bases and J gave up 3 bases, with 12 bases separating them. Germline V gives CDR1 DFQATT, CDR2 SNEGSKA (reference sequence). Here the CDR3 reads CSASPGADNQPQHF. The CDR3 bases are TGCAGTGCTAGCCCGGGGGCGGACAATCAGCCCCAGCATTTT.

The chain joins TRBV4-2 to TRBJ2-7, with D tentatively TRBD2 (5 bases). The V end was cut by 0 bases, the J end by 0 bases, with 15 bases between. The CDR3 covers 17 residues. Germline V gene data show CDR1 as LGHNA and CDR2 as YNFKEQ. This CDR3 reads CASSQDQRRARSYEQYF. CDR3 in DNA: TGTGCCAGCAGCCAAGATCAAAGGCGGGCCCGCTCCTACGAGCAGTACTTC.

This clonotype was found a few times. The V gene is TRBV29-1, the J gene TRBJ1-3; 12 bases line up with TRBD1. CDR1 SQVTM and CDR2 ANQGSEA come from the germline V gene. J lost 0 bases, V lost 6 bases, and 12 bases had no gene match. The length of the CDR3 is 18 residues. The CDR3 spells CSVAGTGGHLSSGNTIYF. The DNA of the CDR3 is TGCAGCGTAGCCGGGACAGGGGGCCACCTTAGCTCTGGAAACACCATATATTTT.

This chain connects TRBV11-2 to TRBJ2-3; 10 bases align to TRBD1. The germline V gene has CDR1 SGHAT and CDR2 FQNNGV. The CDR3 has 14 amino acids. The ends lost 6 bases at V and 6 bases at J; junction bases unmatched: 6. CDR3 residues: CASSFRDRGDTQYF. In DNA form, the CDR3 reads TGTGCCAGCAGTTTCCGGGACAGGGGTGATACGCAGTATTTT.

CDR3 sequence: CASSQGNTGELFF. The CDR3 bases are TGTGCCAGCAGCCAGGGGAACACCGGGGAGCTGTTTTTT. The chain carries TRBV6-5 and TRBJ2-2; tentatively, D is TRBD1 (5 bases). CDR1 is MNHEY and CDR2 is SVGAGI in the germline V gene. The CDR3 length is 13 residues. Trimming pared 6 bases from V and 1 base from J, leaving 6 bases between.

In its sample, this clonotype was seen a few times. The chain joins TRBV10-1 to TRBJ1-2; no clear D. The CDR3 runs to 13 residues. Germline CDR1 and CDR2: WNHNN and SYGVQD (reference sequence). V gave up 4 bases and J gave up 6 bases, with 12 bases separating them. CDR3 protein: CASSGSGRDGYTF. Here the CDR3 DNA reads TGCGCCAGCAGTGGATCGGGGAGGGATGGCTACACCTTC.

CDR3 in amino acids: CASSSTPTYEQYF. CDR3 DNA: TGTGCCAGCAGTTCCACCCCCACCTACGAGCAGTACTTC. The chain carries TRBV12-3 or TRBV12-4 and TRBJ2-7; D is undetermined. Trimming took 4 bases from V and 2 from J, leaving 9 bases between them. This CDR3 has 13 amino acids.

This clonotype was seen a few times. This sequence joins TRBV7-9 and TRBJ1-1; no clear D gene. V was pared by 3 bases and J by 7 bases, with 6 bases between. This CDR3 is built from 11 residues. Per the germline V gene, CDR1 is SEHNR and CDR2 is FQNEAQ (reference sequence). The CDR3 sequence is CASSFFGEAFF. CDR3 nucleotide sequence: TGTGCCAGCAGCTTCTTCGGTGAAGCTTTCTTT.

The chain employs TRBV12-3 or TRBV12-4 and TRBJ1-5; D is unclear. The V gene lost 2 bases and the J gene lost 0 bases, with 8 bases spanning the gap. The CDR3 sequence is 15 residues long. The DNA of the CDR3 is TGTGCCAGCAGTTTATGGGATAATAGCAATCAGCCCCAGCATTTT. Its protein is CASSLWDNSNQPQHF.

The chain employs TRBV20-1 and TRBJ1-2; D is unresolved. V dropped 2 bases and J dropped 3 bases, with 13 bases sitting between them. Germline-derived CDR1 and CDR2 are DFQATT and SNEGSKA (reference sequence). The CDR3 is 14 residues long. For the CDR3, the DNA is TGCAGTGCTAGAAACTTAAGGGTTGACTATGGCTACACCTTC. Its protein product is CSARNLRVDYGYTF.

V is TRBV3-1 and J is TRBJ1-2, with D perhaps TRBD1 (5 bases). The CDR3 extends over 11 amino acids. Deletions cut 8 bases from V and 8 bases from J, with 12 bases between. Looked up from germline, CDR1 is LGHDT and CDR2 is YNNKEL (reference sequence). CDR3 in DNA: TGTGCCAGCTCCGGGGGGGAAGGCTACACCTTC. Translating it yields CASSGGEGYTF.

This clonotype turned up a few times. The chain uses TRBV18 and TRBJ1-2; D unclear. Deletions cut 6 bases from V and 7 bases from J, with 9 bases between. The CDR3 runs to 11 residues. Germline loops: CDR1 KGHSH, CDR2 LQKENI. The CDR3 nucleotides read TGTGCCAGCTCCCCGGAGCGTGGCTACACCTTC. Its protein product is CASSPERGYTF.